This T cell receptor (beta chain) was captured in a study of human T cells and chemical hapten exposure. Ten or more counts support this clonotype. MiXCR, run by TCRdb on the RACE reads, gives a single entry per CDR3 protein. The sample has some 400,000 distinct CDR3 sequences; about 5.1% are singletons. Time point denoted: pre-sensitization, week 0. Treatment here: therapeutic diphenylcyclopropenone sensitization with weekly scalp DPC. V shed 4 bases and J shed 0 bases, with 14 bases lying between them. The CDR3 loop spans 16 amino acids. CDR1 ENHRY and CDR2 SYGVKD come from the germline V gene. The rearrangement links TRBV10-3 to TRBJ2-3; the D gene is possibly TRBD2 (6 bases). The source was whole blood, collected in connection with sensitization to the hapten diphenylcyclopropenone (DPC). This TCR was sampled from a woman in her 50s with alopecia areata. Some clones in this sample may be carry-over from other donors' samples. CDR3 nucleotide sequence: TGTGCCATCAGTGCAGAACCCGGGACTAGCACAGATACGCAGTATTTT. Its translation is CAISAEPGTSTDTQYF.